The sequence of this T cell receptor (beta chain) was determined in a study of OX40 agonist ivuxolimab in advanced cancers. Assay: immunoSEQ multiplex PCR; the TCRdb copy retains only in-frame clones and omits some. The data hold fewer than 50,000 clones, with about 90% observed a single time. Germline-derived CDR1 and CDR2 are SGDLS and YYNGEE. The CDR3 runs to 13 residues. The V end was cut by 0 bases, the J end by 12 bases, with 12 bases between. The J gene is TRBJ1-4, the V gene TRBV9, with D possibly matching TRBD1 (5 bases). The sequenced sample was CD4+ or CD8+ T cells sorted from blood, obtained in a trial of the OX40 agonist ivuxolimab. The clonotype originates from an adult with an advanced solid tumor such as melanoma, head and neck, liver or kidney cancer. The CDR3 region has the DNA TGTGCCAGCAGCGTAGGTCCAGGGATTGAACTGTTTTTT. Amino acid sequence: CASSVGPGIELFF.